A single T cell receptor beta chain is shown here with its context. Its antigen is still unknown. The sample belongs to a study of T cell responses to AZD1222 COVID-19 vaccine. This CDR3 region has 16 residues. V lost 3 bases, J lost 7 bases, and 10 bases stayed unmatched. CDR1 is LNHDA, CDR2 SQIVND, per germline (reference sequence). Assay: immunoSEQ multiplex PCR; the TCRdb copy retains only in-frame clones and omits some. The repertoire holds 95,000 to 150,000 clones, with about nine tenths as singletons. Study conclusions and caveats: Two doses of AZD1222 preceded a rise in Spike-specific TCR breadth and depth. Distributed over spike, vaccine-associated CD4 TCRs predominated at 160-218 and 743-854. There were mostly white British donors and more females than males, and clonal diversity was possibly underestimated.

Sequenced here: peripheral blood, sampled on day 0 of AZD1222 vaccination. The clonotype originates from an adult in good health. The rearrangement joins TRBV19 to TRBJ1-5, with 9 bases lining up with TRBD1. Here the CDR3 DNA reads TGTGCCAGTAGTATGGGGACAGGGATTTGGGGGCAGCCCCAGCATTTT. Amino acid sequence: CASSMGTGIWGQPQHF.